This T cell receptor (beta chain) is from a study of blood T cell repertoires in COVID-19. Study-level background: From the United States, Italy and Spain came samples of acute and convalescent COVID-19. The analysed material was cDNA or gDNA that came from T cells, B-cell-depleted T cells, or PBMCs.

This clone showed up just once. As processed by the authors: Researchers report that nucleated cell counts were estimated from reference gene primer amplification. The assay was immunoSEQ multiplex PCR, and TCRdb's table has in-frame clones only and misses some. V and J calls and clone size are those listed in that table; D and trimming were worked out from the DNA. The table has 150,000 to 200,000 clones, roughly 90% seen once. The CDR3 has 12 residues. CDR1 and CDR2 (germline): SGHTS, YDEGEE. V was clipped by 4 bases and J by 11 bases, with 15 bases between them. Sequencing was performed on peripheral blood. This sequence originates from a man aged 35-49 years with acute or convalescent COVID-19. The rearrangement joins TRBV5-8 to TRBJ1-1; possible D gene TRBD1, 6 bases. The CDR3 DNA is TGTGCCAGCAGCCAAAGGACAGTTGTGGCTTTCTTT. It is translated as CASSQRTVVAFF.